In its sample, the clone carrying this T cell receptor (beta chain) was seen many times. The antigen is unknown. This entry comes from a study of glioma-infiltrating T cells. General study findings and limits: Only very few CDR3 sequences appeared in both tissue and blood. Non-neoplastic patients had below-expected tissue-blood divergence, while all gliomas exceeded expectation.

The germline V and J ends were trimmed by 4 bases and 2 bases, with 8 bases remaining between them. Germline V lookup: CDR1 SNHLY, CDR2 FYNNEI. The CDR3 runs 14 residues. Using RNA template, CDR3s of TCR alpha and beta were amplified with iRepertoire arm-PCR. One-step reverse transcription and amplification started from roughly 100-400 ng of tissue mRNA or PBMC total RNA. TCRdb independently ran MiXCR on the multiplex PCR reads; one entry per CDR3 protein. The sample lists 90,000 or so distinct CDR3 sequences; 35% to 45% were seen once. The gene calls are TRBV2 and TRBJ1-4; no firm D call. Sequenced input: glioma tissue, nonneoplastic brain tissue, or PBMCs (not recorded which). The TCR originated in a human donor with low-grade glioma or glioblastoma, undergoing nonglioma brain surgery, or in good health (not recorded which). The CDR3 loop is CASSAHTTNEKLFF. CDR3 nucleotides: TGTGCCAGCAGTGCACACACGACTAATGAAAAACTGTTTTTT.